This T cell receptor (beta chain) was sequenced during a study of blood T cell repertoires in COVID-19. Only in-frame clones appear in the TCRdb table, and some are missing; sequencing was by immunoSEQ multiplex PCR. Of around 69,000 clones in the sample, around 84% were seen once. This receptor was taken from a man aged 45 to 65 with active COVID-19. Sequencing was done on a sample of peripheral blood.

The CDR3 DNA follows: TGTGCCAGCAGTGCCAGGACTAGCGGGGGGACTAACACCGGGGAGCTGTTTTTT. Encoded protein: CASSARTSGGTNTGELFF. The rearrangement joins TRBV6-1 to TRBJ2-2, with TRBD2 matching 14 bases. J gave up 2 bases and V 4 bases, and 6 bases lay outside the gene matches. This CDR3 region has 18 residues. Germline CDR1 MNHNS, CDR2 SASEGT.